One sample yielded the 6 T cell receptor beta chains listed below, sequenced in a study of cytomegalovirus exposure and HLA in healthy donors. Amplification used 60 Vbeta primers and 13 Jbeta primers. Repertoires were generated with immunoSEQ multiplex PCR, while TCRdb's copy carries only in-frame clones and drops some. The sample lists 200,000 to 250,000 clones, approximately 82% occurring once. Sequenced input: PBMCs. Receptors were obtained from a man between 18 and 29 years old in good health and CMV-seronegative.

The chain uses TRBV5-6 and TRBJ2-2, with D possibly TRBD1 on 5 matching bases. Germline values: CDR1 SGHDT, CDR2 YYEEEE. This CDR3 is 14 amino acids long. With 3 bases removed from V and 5 bases from J, the gap between germline ends came to 11 bases. The CDR3 sequence: CASSSQGGTGELFF. CDR3 in DNA: TGTGCCAGCAGCTCGCAGGGTGGTACCGGGGAGCTGTTTTTT.

J is TRBJ2-3 and V is TRBV29-1, with TRBD2 identical over 13 bases. The CDR3 covers 15 residues. V trimming: 7 bases; J trimming: 2 bases; junction bases outside the gene matches: 6. Germline CDR1 is SQVTM and CDR2 is ANQGSEA. The CDR3 region is CSASGTSGNTDTQYF. The CDR3 DNA follows: TGCAGCGCGAGCGGGACTAGCGGGAACACAGATACGCAGTATTTT.

V gene TRBV9 combines with J gene TRBJ2-3, with 7 bases matching TRBD1. CDR1 and CDR2 (germline): SGDLS, YYNGEE. The ends lost 0 bases at V and 4 bases at J; junction bases unmatched: 5. The CDR3 runs to 15 residues. The CDR3 DNA is TGTGCCAGCAGCGTAGATATAGGGGGCGCAGATACGCAGTATTTT. Translating it yields CASSVDIGGADTQYF.

This chain joins TRBV11-2 and TRBJ2-7; 10 positions agree with TRBD1. V lost 4 bases, J lost 4 bases, and 10 bases stayed unmatched. The CDR3 extends over 16 amino acids. Per germline, CDR1 SGHAT and CDR2 FQNNGV. The CDR3 reads CASSYLEGQGWYEQYF. The CDR3 DNA reads as TGTGCCAGCAGCTACCTCGAGGGACAGGGGTGGTACGAGCAGTACTTC.

J is TRBJ2-2 and V is TRBV7-2; 7 nucleotides match TRBD2. Germline V gives CDR1 SGHTA, CDR2 FQGNSA. This CDR3 has 16 amino acids. Germline trimming cut 6 bases from V and 0 bases from J; bases unmatched to any gene: 7. The CDR3 loop is CASRATTSANTGELFF. The DNA for the CDR3 is TGTGCCAGCAGAGCTACAACTAGCGCGAACACCGGGGAGCTGTTTTTT.

About this clone: Mismatch with germline at one junction end may stem from a read error. V gene TRBV28 combines with J gene TRBJ2-7; the D gene is possibly TRBD2 (5 bases). This CDR3 has 13 residues. Germline values: CDR1 MDHEN, CDR2 SYDVKM. The CDR3 coding sequence is TGTGCCAGCAGTCCAAGCGGCCAATACGCGCAGTACTTC. Amino acids: CASSPSGQYAQYF. Full variable domain (missing parts from reference TRBV28 and TRBJ2-7): DVKVTQSSRYLVKRTGEKVFLECVQDMDHENMFWYRQDPGLGLRLIYFSYDVKMKEKGDIPEGYSVSREKKERFSLILESASTNQTSMYLCASSPSGQYAQYFGPGTRLTVT.